The 7 T cell receptor beta chains in this list originate from one sample, sequenced in a study of T cell responses to AZD1222 COVID-19 vaccine. Libraries were prepared by immunoSEQ multiplex PCR; TCRdb keeps only in-frame clonotypes and omits some of them. The sample comprises roughly 200,000 clones, about 93% of which are singletons, and 0.95% to 1.3% rests with the top ten. This sample comprised peripheral blood, obtained 28 days after the second dose of the MenACWY control vaccine. The source of these receptors is an adult who received the MenACWY meningococcal vaccine as a control.

The chain joins TRBV18 to TRBJ2-7; D is possibly TRBD1 (6 bases). The germline V gene has CDR1 KGHSH and CDR2 LQKENI. CDR3 size: 14 residues. Trimming pared 6 bases from V and 2 bases from J, leaving 14 bases between. The CDR3 sequence is CASSPDRSTYEQYF. In DNA, the CDR3 is TGTGCCAGCTCCCCGGACAGATCCACCTACGAGCAGTACTTC.

The chain joins TRBV24-1 to TRBJ2-2; D remains ambiguous. Trimming removed 1 base at V and 7 bases at J, with 6 bases between. The CDR3 covers 13 residues. The germline CDR1 and CDR2 sequences are KGHDR and SFDVKD. The CDR3 loop reads CATSDFTIGELFF. CDR3 in DNA: TGTGCCACCAGTGATTTCACAATCGGGGAGCTGTTTTTT.

The chain is built from TRBV7-9 and TRBJ1-2; D is possibly TRBD1 (6 bases). Trimming took 5 bases from V and 2 from J, leaving 21 bases between them. The CDR3 consists of 17 residues. The germline V gene encodes CDR1 SEHNR and CDR2 FQNEAQ (reference sequence). This CDR3 reads CASSGAGRGNMNYGYTF. CDR3 in DNA: TGTGCCAGCAGCGGGGCGGGCAGGGGCAATATGAACTATGGCTACACCTTC.

V and J are TRBV5-5 and TRBJ1-1; 7 bases align to TRBD1. V dropped 1 base and J dropped 0; count of bases not matched to a gene: 0. CDR3 length: 14 residues. CDR1 and CDR2 from the germline V gene are SGHKS and YYEKEE (reference sequence). CDR3 loop: CASSLQGVNTEAFF. The CDR3 DNA reads as TGTGCCAGCAGCTTGCAGGGGGTGAACACTGAAGCTTTCTTT.

The gene calls are TRBV4-1 and TRBJ1-2; TRBD1 matches at 8 bases. Per the germline V gene, CDR1 is MGHRA and CDR2 is YSYEKL. Trimming took 0 bases from V and 7 from J; bases not matched to a gene: 7. CDR3 length: 15 residues. CDR3 in amino acids: CASSQDRTGLIGYTF. The CDR3 DNA reads TGCGCCAGCAGCCAAGACCGGACAGGGTTGATTGGCTACACCTTC.

The chain uses TRBV27 and TRBJ1-2, with D possibly being TRBD1 (5 bases). Germline V gives CDR1 MNHEY, CDR2 SMNVEV (reference sequence). The CDR3 is 14 amino acids. V dropped 3 bases and J dropped 4 bases, with 12 bases sitting between them. CDR3 bases: TGTGCCAGCAGTTTCCGACAGCCCACCTATGGCTACACCTTC. It translates to CASSFRQPTYGYTF.

The chain combines TRBV6-5 with TRBJ2-7; 12 bases line up with TRBD2. The V and J ends lost 8 bases and 7 bases, in that order; junction bases with no gene match: 3. Per germline, CDR1 MNHEY and CDR2 SVGAGI. This CDR3 is built from 12 residues. CDR3 sequence (DNA): TGTGCCAGCTGTACTAGCGGGGGGGAGCAGTACTTC. Its protein product is CASCTSGGEQYF.